This TCR beta chain was captured by sequencing in a study of cytomegalovirus exposure and HLA in healthy donors. Primers for the PCR totalled 60 Vbeta and 13 Jbeta. Here immunoSEQ multiplex PCR was the method, and the copy in TCRdb shows in-frame clones only, minus some. The table shows around 97,000 clones, with over 8% occurring only once. This clone was seen only a few times. Its antigen is not known. Study-level results: TCR beta sequences reportedly predicted most subjects' HLA-A and HLA-B alleles accurately. Being productive about 87% or about 30% of the time was typical of most TCR beta V segments in an earlier analysis. One variant, a missense change in DCLRE1C, was linked in a later analysis to TCR beta V- and J-gene trimming.

Trimming took 4 bases from V and 9 from J, leaving 13 bases between them. The CDR3 is 13 residues long. Germline V CDR1 and CDR2: SGHDN, FVKESK. This TCR came from a man between 50 and 59 years old in good health and CMV-seropositive. The rearrangement uses TRBV14 and TRBJ2-1; D is possibly TRBD2 (6 bases). Sequencing used PBMCs. The CDR3 loop reads CASSPRLVSEQFF. The DNA of the CDR3 is TGTGCCAGCAGCCCCAGACTAGTGTCTGAGCAGTTCTTC.